One sample yielded the 8 T cell receptor beta chains listed below, sequenced in a study of T cell responses to AZD1222 COVID-19 vaccine. This table comes from immunoSEQ multiplex PCR, and its TCRdb copy is limited to in-frame clones, with some not included. This table holds some 120,000 clones, nearly 95% found once. This material consisted of peripheral blood, taken on day 0 of AZD1222 vaccination. These TCRs come from an adult in good health.

The chain uses TRBV7-9 and TRBJ1-2; D is ambiguous. V gave up 5 bases and J gave up 4 bases, with 11 bases separating them. Germline V gene lookup returns CDR1 SEHNR and CDR2 FQNEAQ (reference sequence). CDR3 length: 13 residues. CDR3 in amino acids: CASSPSPVYGYTF. The CDR3 bases are TGTGCCAGCAGCCCTAGTCCAGTCTATGGCTACACCTTC. Full variable domain (outside the CDR3, taken from reference TRBV7-9 and TRBJ1-2): DTGVSQNPRHKITKRGQNVTFRCDPISEHNRLYWYRQTLGQGPEFLTYFQNEAQLEKSRLLSDRFSAERPKGSFSTLEIQRTEQGDSAMYLCASSPSPVYGYTFGSGTRLTVV.

The chain recombines TRBV9 with TRBJ1-6, with 8 positions matching TRBD1. V lost 1 base and J lost 9; bases outside the gene matches: 6. The CDR3 contains 15 residues. The germline CDR1 and CDR2 sequences are SGDLS and YYNGEE. The CDR3 nucleotides read TGTGCCAGCAGCGTAACGGGACAGGTGGGTTCACCCCTCCACTTT. As protein: CASSVTGQVGSPLHF.

The V gene is TRBV7-9, the J gene TRBJ2-6; no reliable D call. This CDR3 region has 13 residues. Germline values: CDR1 SEHNR, CDR2 FQNEAQ (reference sequence). V was pared by 7 bases and J by 4 bases, with 8 bases between. Here the CDR3 DNA reads TGTGCCAGCACCCCTGGGGGGGCCAACGTCCTGACTTTC. The encoded protein is CASTPGGANVLTF. Based on the CDR3 plus reference TRBV7-9 and TRBJ2-6, the full variable domain is DTGVSQNPRHKITKRGQNVTFRCDPISEHNRLYWYRQTLGQGPEFLTYFQNEAQLEKSRLLSDRFSAERPKGSFSTLEIQRTEQGDSAMYLCASTPGGANVLTFGAGSRLTVL.

The chain carries TRBV27 and TRBJ2-1, with TRBD1 matching over 8 bases. The J segment lost 4 bases and the V segment lost 0 bases, leaving 5 bases of the junction unmatched. There are 16 residues in the CDR3. Per the germline V gene, CDR1 is MNHEY and CDR2 is SMNVEV (reference sequence). Here the CDR3 DNA reads TGTGCCAGCAGTTTATCAACAGGGGGAATATACAATGAGCAGTTCTTC. Its translation: CASSLSTGGIYNEQFF.

The chain has TRBV11-2 and TRBJ1-2; TRBD1 might be the D (6 bases). This CDR3 has 13 residues. V was cut by 2 bases and J by 8 bases, with 12 bases left in between. The germline CDR1 and CDR2 sequences are SGHAT and FQNNGV. CDR3 sequence: CASSLSGDIGYTF. The CDR3 nucleotides read TGTGCCAGCAGCTTATCGGGGGACATCGGCTACACCTTC.

The chain combines TRBV29-1 with TRBJ1-2; D unresolved. CDR1 is SQVTM, CDR2 ANQGSEA, per germline. The CDR3 totals 13 residues. Trimming stripped 3 bases from V and 3 bases from J, with 11 bases between. The CDR3 DNA reads as TGCAGCGTTGACCGCAAGTTGGACTATGGCTACACCTTC. This sequence encodes CSVDRKLDYGYTF.

This CDR3 is CASSPASPSASNEQFF. CDR3 nucleotide sequence: TGCGCCAGCAGCCCAGCTTCCCCATCCGCCTCCAATGAGCAGTTCTTC. This chain connects TRBV5-1 to TRBJ2-1; D not resolved. Germline CDR1 is SGHRS and CDR2 is YFSETQ. CDR3 length: 16 residues. V was shortened by 4 bases and J by 6 bases, with 20 bases between the two germline ends.

The genes are TRBV2 and TRBJ1-2, with 9 bases lining up with TRBD1. Germline V gene sequence: CDR1 SNHLY, CDR2 FYNNEI. J lost 2 bases, V lost 6 bases, and 7 bases had no gene match. CDR3 length: 15 residues. CDR3 in DNA: TGTGCCAGCAGGCGGGACAGGGTATCCAACTATGGCTACACCTTC. Its translation: CASRRDRVSNYGYTF. Together with reference TRBV2 and TRBJ1-2, the CDR3 gives the full variable domain: EPEVTQTPSHQVTQMGQEVILRCVPISNHLYFYWYRQILGQKVEFLVSFYNNEISEKSEIFDDQFSVERPDGSNFTLKIRSTKLEDSAMYFCASRRDRVSNYGYTFGSGTRLTVV.